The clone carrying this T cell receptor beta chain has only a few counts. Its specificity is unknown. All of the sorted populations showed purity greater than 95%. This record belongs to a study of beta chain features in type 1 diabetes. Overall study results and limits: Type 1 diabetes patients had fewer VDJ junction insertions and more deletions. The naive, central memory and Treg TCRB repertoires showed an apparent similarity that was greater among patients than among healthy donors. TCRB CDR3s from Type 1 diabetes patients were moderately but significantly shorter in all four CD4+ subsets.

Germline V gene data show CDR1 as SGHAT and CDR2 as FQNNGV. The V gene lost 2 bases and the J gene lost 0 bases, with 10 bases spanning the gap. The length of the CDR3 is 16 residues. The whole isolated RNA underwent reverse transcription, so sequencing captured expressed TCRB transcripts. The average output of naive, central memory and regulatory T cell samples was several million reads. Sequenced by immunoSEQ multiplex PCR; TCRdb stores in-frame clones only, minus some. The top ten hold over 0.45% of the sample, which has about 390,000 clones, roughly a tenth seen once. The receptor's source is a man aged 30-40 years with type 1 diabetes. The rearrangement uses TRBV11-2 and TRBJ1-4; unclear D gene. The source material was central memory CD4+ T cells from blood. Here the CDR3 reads CASSLSRPATNEKLFF. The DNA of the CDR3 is TGTGCCAGCAGCTTAAGCAGGCCTGCAACTAATGAAAAACTGTTTTTT.